Listed below are T cell receptor beta chains from one sample, sequenced in a study of blood T cell repertoires in COVID-19. TCRdb's table, derived via immunoSEQ multiplex PCR, lists solely in-frame clones and lacks some. The sample carries 90,000 or so clones, around 85% recorded once. Material: peripheral blood. All receptors derive from a woman in her sixties with COVID-19, enrolled during active disease. The CDR3 runs from the conserved cysteine through the conserved F or W. The order of the fields is J gene, clone size, D gene, V gene, CDR3 protein, CDR3 DNA. A D gene is named only where the DNA matches it firmly. Clone size is stated in some rows and not others, as once, few, many or a class when expanded.

TRBJ1-4 . . TRBV14 CASSQRGAFREKLFF TGTGCCAGCAGCCAGCGGGGGGCGTTTCGGGAAAAACTGTTTTTT
TRBJ2-1 . TRBD1 TRBV11-2 CASSLGGQGYNEQFF TGTGCCAGCAGCTTAGGGGGACAGGGCTACAATGAGCAGTTCTTC
TRBJ1-2 . . TRBV6-5 CASSREKGGGYTF TGTGCCAGCAGTCGCGAGAAAGGAGGTGGCTACACCTTC
TRBJ1-1 . . TRBV15 CATSRVDRYTEAFF TGTGCCACCAGCAGAGTTGACAGGTACACTGAAGCTTTCTTT
TRBJ2-5 . TRBD2 TRBV12-3/TRBV12-4 CASTRTRGGTQYF TGTGCCAGCACCAGGACTCGGGGGGGGACCCAGTACTTC
TRBJ2-1 . . TRBV5-1 CASSLVTGNSYNEQFF TGCGCCAGCAGCTTGGTTACAGGCAACTCCTACAATGAGCAGTTCTTC
TRBJ2-2 . . TRBV19 CASSPRGTPGTGELFF TGTGCCAGTAGTCCCCGGGGTACCCCGGGCACCGGGGAGCTGTTTTTT
TRBJ1-5 . . TRBV27 CASSFAAGAEYSNQPQHF TGTGCCAGCAGTTTCGCGGCAGGGGCGGAATATAGCAATCAGCCCCAGCATTTT
TRBJ2-7 . TRBD1 TRBV6-5 CASSPDRGYEQYF TGTGCCAGCAGCCCCGACAGGGGTTACGAGCAGTACTTC
TRBJ1-2 . . TRBV3-1/TRBV3-2 CASSQTGLGNYGYTF TGTGCCAGCAGCCAAACGGGACTCGGGAACTATGGCTACACCTTC
TRBJ2-5 . . TRBV11-1 CASSRSGLLGETQYF TGTGCCAGCAGCCGATCGGGACTTCTAGGAGAGACCCAGTACTTC
TRBJ2-1 . . TRBV19 CATTGASDEQFF TGTGCCACCACGGGAGCCTCGGATGAGCAGTTCTTC
TRBJ2-3 few TRBD2 TRBV18 CASSPFELLARSPTDTQYF TGTGCCAGCTCACCATTCGAGTTACTAGCGCGAAGTCCCACAGATACGCAGTATTTT
TRBJ2-2 . . TRBV7-9 CASSPMNTGELFF TGTGCCAGCAGCCCTATGAACACCGGGGAGCTGTTTTTT
TRBJ2-5 . TRBD1 TRBV5-8 CASSPLQGENRETQYF TGTGCCAGCAGCCCGTTACAGGGGGAAAATAGAGAGACCCAGTACTTC
TRBJ2-2 . TRBD1 TRBV5-1 CASKGFDRDTGELFF TGCGCCAGCAAGGGTTTCGACAGGGACACCGGGGAGCTGTTTTTT
TRBJ2-2 . TRBD2 TRBV7-3 CASSWTSGGLSGELFF TGTGCCAGCAGCTGGACTAGCGGGGGGCTGTCCGGGGAGCTGTTTTTT
TRBJ1-4 . TRBD1 TRBV10-3 CAISDRGQGGKLFF TGTGCCATCAGTGACCGGGGACAGGGAGGAAAACTGTTTTTT
TRBJ2-7 . TRBD2 TRBV4-3 CASSQEPAGGTYEQYF TGCGCCAGCAGCCAAGAGCCAGCGGGGGGGACCTACGAGCAGTACTTC
TRBJ1-1 . . TRBV28 CASRFGGGLGEAFF TGTGCCAGCCGGTTTGGTGGAGGGTTAGGGGAAGCTTTCTTT
TRBJ1-6 . . TRBV25-1 CASRQLNSPLHF TGTGCCAGCAGACAGCTTAATTCACCCCTCCACTTT
TRBJ2-7 . . TRBV23-1 CASSQFRAGAYEQYF TGCGCCAGCAGTCAATTCCGGGCAGGGGCCTACGAGCAGTACTTC
TRBJ1-6 . TRBD1 TRBV2 CASSDAGGNSPLHF TGTGCCAGCAGTGACGCAGGGGGCAATTCACCCCTCCACTTT
TRBJ2-7 . TRBD1 TRBV6-5 CASSYSTGDPLGEQYF TGTGCCAGCAGTTACTCCACAGGGGACCCCCTTGGGGAGCAGTACTTC
TRBJ2-5 . TRBD1 TRBV2 CASSADRDSQETQYF TGTGCCAGCAGCGCCGACCGGGACAGCCAAGAGACCCAGTACTTC
TRBJ2-2 . . TRBV4-1 CASSPPLGQKPGELFF TGCGCCAGCAGCCCCCCTCTCGGACAGAAGCCCGGGGAGCTGTTTTTT
TRBJ2-4 . TRBD1 TRBV28 CASSSGTGYSVQYF TGTGCCAGCAGTTCCGGGACAGGGTATTCAGTTCAGTACTTC
TRBJ2-2 . . TRBV5-1 CASSLQPAGAAGELFF TGCGCCAGCAGCTTGCAGCCAGCAGGGGCCGCCGGGGAGCTGTTTTTT
TRBJ1-1 . . TRBV11-2 CASSLTLPIGNTEAFF TGTGCCAGCAGCTTAACCCTCCCTATCGGGAACACTGAAGCTTTCTTT
TRBJ2-2 . TRBD1 TRBV19 CASSIQGAVGELFF TGTGCCAGTAGTATACAGGGGGCGGTCGGGGAGCTGTTTTTT
TRBJ1-5 . TRBD1 TRBV2 CASSEFRGSNQPQHF TGTGCCAGCAGTGAGTTCAGGGGGAGCAATCAGCCCCAGCATTTT
TRBJ2-7 . TRBD1 TRBV7-9 CASSLSRGTGVYEQYF TGTGCCAGCAGCTTATCTCGGGGGACAGGGGTCTACGAGCAGTACTTC
TRBJ1-2 . TRBD1 TRBV6-6 CASSYLSGGGYTF TGTGCCAGCAGTTACTTGTCAGGGGGTGGCTACACCTTC
TRBJ1-6 . . TRBV15 CATRGSSYNSPLHF TGTGCCACCAGGGGGAGCTCCTATAATTCACCCCTCCACTTT
TRBJ1-6 . TRBD1 TRBV18 CASSPPGTGGSPLHF TGTGCCAGCTCACCCCCGGGGACAGGGGGTTCACCCCTCCACTTT
TRBJ2-3 . TRBD2 TRBV4-2 CASSLGLAGTFASTDTQYF TGTGCCAGCAGCCTGGGACTAGCGGGGACCTTTGCTAGCACAGATACGCAGTATTTT
TRBJ1-5 . TRBD1 TRBV7-8 CASSLRFDRVPQPQHF TGTGCCAGCAGCTTAAGATTCGACAGGGTTCCTCAGCCCCAGCATTTT
TRBJ1-3 . . TRBV7-4 CASSSRYSGNTIYF TGTGCCAGCAGCTCGCGTTACTCTGGAAACACCATATATTTT
TRBJ2-5 once TRBD1 TRBV6-5 CASSYLGQGARETQYF TGTGCCAGCAGTTACTTGGGACAGGGGGCGCGGGAGACCCAGTACTTC
TRBJ2-3 . TRBD2 TRBV6-2/TRBV6-3 CASSTGRGGPPTDTQYF TGTGCCAGCAGTACAGGGCGGGGGGGCCCCCCCACGGATACGCAGTATTTT
TRBJ1-1 . . TRBV4-1 CASSLQRNTEAFF TGCGCCAGCAGCCTACAGAGGAACACTGAAGCTTTCTTT
TRBJ2-7 . TRBD1 TRBV4-2 CASSQDPQGATEQYF TGTGCCAGCAGCCAAGACCCACAGGGGGCAACCGAGCAGTACTTC
TRBJ2-1 once . TRBV19 CASSSRLTEQFF TGTGCCAGTTCCTCCAGGCTTACAGAGCAGTTCTTC
TRBJ2-3 . . TRBV7-2 CASSLGRGPTDTQYF TGTGCCAGCAGCTTAGGGCGGGGGCCCACAGATACGCAGTATTTT
TRBJ2-1 once TRBD2 TRBV4-2 CASSQGIAGGLEQFF TGTGCCAGCAGCCAAGGGATAGCGGGGGGGCTTGAGCAGTTCTTC
TRBJ1-6 . TRBD1 TRBV6-1 CASSEPGDSTYNSPLHF TGTGCCAGCAGTGAGCCGGGGGACAGTACTTATAATTCACCCCTCCACTTT
TRBJ2-3 . . TRBV7-9 CASSLEGGGTDTQYF TGTGCCAGCAGCTTAGAAGGGGGGGGCACAGATACGCAGTATTTT